A single sample gave rise to the 9 T cell receptor beta chains below, sequenced in a study of blood T cells in healthy people across ages (dated by TCRdb to the mid-2010s). Library preparation was by 5' RACE. Sequencing was performed on an Illumina HiSeq 2500. The second PCR ran for about 7 to 11 cycles and used a J-beta primer mix along with a sample-barcoded 5' primer. The public sequencing data were trimmed at Q25 with fastp and processed into clonotypes with MiXCR by TCRdb, which kept only in-frame beta chains. Merged by CDR3 protein, the rows form single entries marked with the most common genes and DNA. This sample comprises more than 900,000 distinct CDR3 sequences, almost 25% of them detected only once. The ten largest clones take up approximately 0.75% of the sample. The same data also contributed to another study, on T cells of mothers and their children.

Sequenced sample: blood. The receptors were gathered from a girl aged 2 to 9 in good health.

The genes are TRBV10-3 and TRBJ2-7; D uncertain. The V gene lost 2 bases and the J gene lost 3 bases, with 11 bases spanning the gap. The CDR3 runs 14 residues. The germline V gene has CDR1 ENHRY and CDR2 SYGVKD. The CDR3 DNA follows: TGTGCCATCAGTGAGGAAACTTCTCACTACGAGCAGTACTTC. Translating gives CAISEETSHYEQYF.

In its sample, this clonotype was seen a few times. The chain links TRBV11-1 to TRBJ2-1; TRBD2 matches at 7 bases. J lost 6 bases, V lost 5 bases, and 7 bases had no gene match. This CDR3 spans 14 amino acids. CDR1 is SGHAT, CDR2 FQDESV, per germline (reference sequence). CDR3 sequence: CASSRRGKGNEQFF. CDR3 sequence (DNA): TGTGCCAGCAGCCGGCGGGGGAAGGGCAATGAGCAGTTCTTC. Full variable domain (rest looked up from reference TRBV11-1 and TRBJ2-1): EAEVAQSPRYKITEKSQAVAFWCDPISGHATLYWYRQILGQGPELLVQFQDESVVDDSQLPKDRFSAERLKGVDSTLKIQPAELGDSAMYLCASSRRGKGNEQFFGPGTRLTVL.

The rearrangement links TRBV5-1 to TRBJ2-2; the match to TRBD1 covers 7 bases. Germline CDR1 and CDR2: SGHRS and YFSETQ. The CDR3 spans 17 residues. Unmatched junction bases numbered 11, after V lost 0 bases and J lost 6 bases. The CDR3 reads CASSLEDRIIGAGELFF. The CDR3 DNA reads as TGCGCCAGCAGCTTGGAGGACAGGATCATAGGGGCCGGGGAGCTGTTTTTT. The variable domain in full, with the rest retrieved from reference TRBV5-1 and TRBJ2-2, is KAGVTQTPRYLIKTRGQQVTLSCSPISGHRSVSWYQQTPGQGLQFLFEYFSETQRNKGNFPGRFSGRQFSNSRSEMNVSTLELGDSALYLCASSLEDRIIGAGELFFGEGSRLTVL.

This clonotype has only a few counts. V gene TRBV18 combines with J gene TRBJ2-1; D remains unclear. The CDR3 covers 12 residues. Between the trimmed V and J ends, which lost 3 bases and 9 bases, there was a span of 9 bases. In germline, CDR1 is KGHSH, CDR2 LQKENI. The chain's CDR3 is CASSPSIGEQFF. CDR3 coding DNA: TGTGCCAGCTCACCTAGTATCGGTGAGCAGTTCTTC.

The V call is TRBV4-1, the J call TRBJ2-7, with D maybe TRBD1 (5 bases). Per germline, CDR1 MGHRA and CDR2 YSYEKL. This CDR3 region has 14 residues. V was trimmed by 1 base and J by 6 bases, leaving 13 bases between them. The chain's CDR3 is CASSQVFRGGEQYF. CDR3 DNA sequence: TGCGCCAGCAGCCAAGTTTTTAGGGGTGGCGAGCAGTACTTC.

V is TRBV28 and J is TRBJ2-6, with a possible D match to TRBD1 (6 bases). The V gene's germline CDR1 is MDHEN and CDR2 SYDVKM. This CDR3 has 19 amino acids. V gave up 6 bases and J gave up 0 bases, with 21 bases separating them. DNA for the CDR3: TGTGCCAGCAGGGGGCCGGGCGACAGGCCGAGCTCTGGGGCCAACGTCCTGACTTTC. Protein sequence: CASRGPGDRPSSGANVLTF.

The chain is built from TRBV15 and TRBJ2-3; the match to TRBD2 covers 11 bases. This CDR3 spans 16 amino acids. V was clipped by 3 bases and J by 4 bases; unmatched bases: 6. Germline V gene lookup returns CDR1 LNHNV and CDR2 YYDKDF (reference sequence). In nucleotides, the CDR3 is TGTGCCACCAGCAGTTTAGCGGGGGGGCTTGCAGATACGCAGTATTTT. It translates to CATSSLAGGLADTQYF.

In this sample, this clonotype turned up a few times. This chain links TRBV7-9 with TRBJ1-1; no clear D gene. CDR1 and CDR2 (germline): SEHNR, FQNEAQ (reference sequence). V gave up 7 bases and J gave up 5 bases, with 14 bases separating them. There are 13 residues in the CDR3. The CDR3 DNA follows: TGTGCCAGCAACCCGATTGATCGGACTGAAGCTTTCTTT. Translated: CASNPIDRTEAFF.

CDR3 residues: CARDLEWDIQYF. CDR3 DNA sequence: TGTGCCAGGGACCTTGAGTGGGACATTCAGTACTTC. This chain uses TRBV6-5 with TRBJ2-4; D is unresolved. The germline V gene encodes CDR1 MNHEY and CDR2 SVGAGI. CDR3 length: 12 residues. With 9 bases removed from V and 8 bases from J, the gap between germline ends came to 14 bases.